This is a list of T cell receptor beta chains from one sample in a study of T cell responses to AZD1222 COVID-19 vaccine. Using immunoSEQ multiplex PCR, the repertoire was profiled, and TCRdb retains in-frame clones only, with some absent. The table shows 120,000 to 150,000 clones, with 91% occurring only once. The sample in question was peripheral blood, obtained on day 0 of AZD1222 vaccination. The receptors shown here come from an adult in good health. Both conserved end residues are part of each CDR3. The D gene is left open where the match is weak.

v_gene	d_gene	j_gene	CDR3aa
TRBV7-6	-	TRBJ2-1	CAIKGPSGNNEQFF
TRBV12-3/TRBV12-4	-	TRBJ2-7	CASSAGLHYEQYF
TRBV2	TRBD1	TRBJ1-2	CASTEARTGYRGYTF
TRBV9	-	TRBJ2-2	CASSVQGSVPRELFF
TRBV6-2/TRBV6-3	-	TRBJ1-5	CASSPPQGLRPQHF
TRBV7-9	TRBD1	TRBJ2-7	CASSRETPGTGGYEQYF
TRBV11-2	-	TRBJ1-5	CASSLAGNPSQPQHF
TRBV6-5	-	TRBJ2-7	CASSYLGPTYEQYF
TRBV7-7	-	TRBJ1-2	CASSLVGGNQYGYTF
TRBV5-1	-	TRBJ2-6	CASSLGGSGANVLTF
TRBV15	-	TRBJ2-1	CATSRGGMGSAGSYNEQFF
TRBV27	-	TRBJ2-3	CASSLSFGIVDTQYF
TRBV7-6	-	TRBJ2-2	CASSRRDTGELFF
TRBV4-3	-	TRBJ2-1	CASSEGVERGFNEQFF
TRBV6-5	-	TRBJ1-2	CASRRDRNYGYTF
TRBV10-1	TRBD2	TRBJ2-7	CASPREGNSYEQYF
TRBV25-1	-	TRBJ1-1	CASSEPSRGTEAFF
TRBV5-4	-	TRBJ1-2	CASSLRGGNGYTF
TRBV27	-	TRBJ1-2	CASSFDSGYGYTF
TRBV4-3	-	TRBJ2-2	CASSQVVLASNTGELFF
TRBV19	TRBD1	TRBJ1-6	CASSSTGVGLYNSPLHF
TRBV19	-	TRBJ1-6	CASNARLNSPLHF
TRBV3-1/TRBV3-2	-	TRBJ1-1	CASSQESRTEAFF
TRBV4-2	-	TRBJ2-3	CASSQVGTGATDTQYF
TRBV18	-	TRBJ1-1	CASSRLQDENTEAFF
TRBV3-1/TRBV3-2	-	TRBJ1-6	CASSPGTRPYNSPLHF
TRBV4-3	-	TRBJ1-2	CASSQDLGTVGYGYTF
TRBV12-5	-	TRBJ2-1	CASGLDKGNEQFF
TRBV6-2/TRBV6-3	-	TRBJ1-5	CASSGDLNQPQHF
TRBV10-1	TRBD1	TRBJ2-7	CATLLRGQETYEQYF